Following are 20 T cell receptor beta chains from one sample sequenced in a study of T cell responses to AZD1222 COVID-19 vaccine. Libraries were prepared by immunoSEQ multiplex PCR; TCRdb keeps only in-frame clonotypes and omits some of them. The sample contains some 140,000 clones, approximately 90% of which appear only once. The sequences come from peripheral blood, collected on day 0 of AZD1222 vaccination. The receptors originated from an adult in good health.

The V gene is TRBV27, the J gene TRBJ2-1, with TRBD1 matching over 9 bases. This CDR3 region has 19 residues. V was clipped by 4 bases and J by 1 base; unmatched bases: 14. From germline, CDR1 is MNHEY and CDR2 SMNVEV (reference sequence). The CDR3 protein is CASSSLIFRGTGSYNEQFF. The CDR3 nucleotides read TGTGCCAGCAGTTCCTTAATTTTTAGGGGGACAGGGTCCTACAATGAGCAGTTCTTC.

This clone was detected once. The CDR3 DNA follows: TGTGCCAGCGGCGGGACAGGGGGAGGAGAGACCCAGTACTTC. Protein sequence: CASGGTGGGETQYF. V gene TRBV6-5 combines with J gene TRBJ2-5; 11 bases agree with TRBD1. J was trimmed by 4 bases and V by 8 bases; bases with no gene match: 6. Per the germline V gene, CDR1 is MNHEY and CDR2 is SVGAGI. CDR3 length: 14 amino acids.

The V gene is TRBV7-9, the J gene TRBJ1-1; D might be TRBD1 (6 bases). The CDR3 runs to 15 residues. Germline V CDR1 and CDR2: SEHNR, FQNEAQ (reference sequence). Trimming left V 4 bases short and J 4 bases short, with 16 bases between. The CDR3 reads CASSSQGGGGTEAFF. In DNA, the CDR3 is TGTGCCAGCAGCTCACAGGGTGGGGGAGGCACTGAAGCTTTCTTT.

The chain is built from TRBV2 and TRBJ2-7; D could derive from TRBD1 or TRBD2 (5 bases each). CDR1 SNHLY and CDR2 FYNNEI come from the germline V gene. Trimming took off 6 bases at V and 3 bases at J, with 12 bases between the two ends. CDR3 length equals 13 residues. The CDR3 protein is CASRVGVLYEQYF. Written as DNA, the CDR3 is TGTGCCAGCAGGGTGGGGGTCCTCTACGAGCAGTACTTC.

This sequence joins TRBV28 and TRBJ1-2; the D is unclear. Trimming removed 8 bases from V and 0 bases from J, with 16 bases in between. The germline gives CDR1 MDHEN, CDR2 SYDVKM. This CDR3 is 15 amino acids long. Here the CDR3 reads CASSLVGRTNYGYTF. CDR3 DNA: TGTGCCAGCTCTTTGGTGGGTCGGACTAACTATGGCTACACCTTC.

The chain joins TRBV14 to TRBJ2-1; D gene ambiguous. The CDR3 totals 13 residues. V was shortened by 1 base and J by 10 bases, with 11 bases between the two germline ends. CDR1 is SGHDN, CDR2 FVKESK, per germline. The CDR3 region has the DNA TGTGCCAGCAGCCAAGTCGCCGACGGGGAGCAGTTCTTC. Amino acids: CASSQVADGEQFF.

The chain carries TRBV4-3 and TRBJ1-6, with D possibly being TRBD1 (5 bases). CDR1 is LGHNA and CDR2 is YSLEER in the germline V gene. The CDR3 is made up of 16 amino acids. The V end was cut by 0 bases, the J end by 9 bases, with 15 bases between. Here the CDR3 reads CASSQDSAQGFSPLHF. The CDR3 bases are TGCGCCAGCAGCCAAGATAGTGCTCAGGGTTTTTCACCCCTCCACTTT.

In nucleotides, the CDR3 is TGTGCCAGCACCTTCTTAGGGGGGAGGTCTAATGAAAAACTGTTTTTT. It is translated as CASTFLGGRSNEKLFF. This chain joins TRBV7-2 and TRBJ1-4; TRBD1 might be the D (6 bases). Trimming cost V 7 bases and J 3 bases, with 18 bases left between them. Germline values: CDR1 SGHTA, CDR2 FQGNSA. This CDR3 is built from 16 residues.

This chain joins TRBV7-9 and TRBJ2-7; possible D gene TRBD2, 5 bases. The CDR3 has 13 residues. The ends were cut back, 5 bases at V and 0 bases at J, with 8 bases in the middle. Germline-derived CDR1 and CDR2 are SEHNR and FQNEAQ (reference sequence). The CDR3 region is CASSPGNSYEQYF. The CDR3 DNA reads as TGTGCCAGCAGCCCCGGGAACTCCTACGAGCAGTACTTC.

This rearrangement joins TRBV6-5 to TRBJ1-1, with 8 bases aligning to TRBD1. Germline CDR1 is MNHEY and CDR2 is SVGAGI. The V and J ends lost 6 bases and 0 bases, in that order; junction bases with no gene match: 6. This CDR3 spans 15 amino acids. The chain's CDR3 is CASSLQGELNTEAFF. CDR3 in DNA: TGTGCCAGCAGCCTACAGGGGGAATTGAACACTGAAGCTTTCTTT.

The rearrangement links TRBV24-1 to TRBJ1-2; D is uncertain. The CDR3 runs to 12 residues. From germline, CDR1 is KGHDR and CDR2 SFDVKD. The germline V and J ends were trimmed by 1 base and 8 bases, with 7 bases remaining between them. As DNA, the CDR3 is TGTGCCACCAGTGATTTCGTCCGGGGCTACACCTTC. Protein product: CATSDFVRGYTF.

The rearrangement uses TRBV4-3 and TRBJ1-1; D call uncertain. The length of the CDR3 is 15 residues. From germline, CDR1 is LGHNA and CDR2 YSLEER. Trimming took off 0 bases at V and 4 bases at J, with 12 bases between the two ends. The chain's CDR3 is CASSQEGRAGTEAFF. The CDR3 DNA reads TGCGCCAGCAGCCAAGAAGGTCGGGCTGGCACTGAAGCTTTCTTT.

The rearrangement uses TRBV28 and TRBJ1-1, with TRBD1 as a possible D gene (5 bases). The germline V gene encodes CDR1 MDHEN and CDR2 SYDVKM. V was clipped by 8 bases and J by 4 bases, with 14 bases between them. The CDR3 is 13 amino acids. The CDR3, as DNA: TGTGCCAGCTGGGGACCCGTCGGCACTGAAGCTTTCTTT. This translates into CASWGPVGTEAFF.

The rearrangement uses TRBV7-9 and TRBJ1-1; no firm D call. The CDR3 spans 12 residues. V gave up 3 bases and J gave up 0 bases, with 2 bases separating them. Germline V gene sequence: CDR1 SEHNR, CDR2 FQNEAQ (reference sequence). CDR3 sequence: CASSFVNTEAFF. In nucleotides, the CDR3 is TGTGCCAGCAGCTTCGTGAACACTGAAGCTTTCTTT. Full variable domain (missing parts from reference TRBV7-9 and TRBJ1-1): DTGVSQNPRHKITKRGQNVTFRCDPISEHNRLYWYRQTLGQGPEFLTYFQNEAQLEKSRLLSDRFSAERPKGSFSTLEIQRTEQGDSAMYLCASSFVNTEAFFGQGTRLTVV.

The chain's CDR3 is CASTSRVPERYNEQFF. CDR3 bases: TGTGCCAGTACCTCCAGAGTACCCGAGCGTTACAATGAGCAGTTCTTC. The J gene is TRBJ2-1, the V gene TRBV19; D uncertain. Trimming stripped 7 bases from V and 4 bases from J, with 20 bases between. CDR1 is LNHDA, CDR2 SQIVND, per germline (reference sequence). The CDR3 consists of 16 residues.

The chain couples TRBV5-1 to TRBJ2-1, with TRBD2 as a possible D gene (6 bases). Trimming cost V 3 bases and J 1 base, with 11 bases left between them. The V gene's germline CDR1 is SGHRS and CDR2 YFSETQ. The CDR3 totals 15 residues. The DNA for the CDR3 is TGCGCCAGCAGCTCCATAGCGGCGTCCTACAATGAGCAGTTCTTC. Residues: CASSSIAASYNEQFF.

The chain recombines TRBV7-9 with TRBJ1-1, with D possibly TRBD1 on 5 matching bases. Between the trimmed V and J ends, which lost 1 base and 1 base, there was a span of 10 bases. The CDR3 is 15 residues long. Germline-derived CDR1 and CDR2 are SEHNR and FQNEAQ (reference sequence). The CDR3 DNA reads as TGTGCCAGCAGCTTAGGGGGGTACGGGAACACTGAAGCTTTCTTT. Its translation is CASSLGGYGNTEAFF.

This clone came up a few times. This chain joins TRBV6-1 and TRBJ1-1; D is unresolved. Trimming took 0 bases from V and 4 from J, leaving 9 bases between them. The germline CDR1 and CDR2 sequences are MNHNS and SASEGT. This CDR3 spans 14 amino acids. CDR3 DNA: TGTGCCAGCAGTGAAGCGGAACTTCTCACTGAAGCTTTCTTT. It is translated as CASSEAELLTEAFF.

This clone was recorded only once. This chain connects TRBV12-3 or TRBV12-4 to TRBJ2-1, with TRBD2 matching 8 bases. Trimming at V came to 6 bases and at J to 16 bases, leaving 14 bases not matched to a gene. The CDR3 covers 13 residues. The CDR3 bases are TGTGCCAGCAGCTGGGGACTAGTAAGCCCTCATTTCTTC. Amino acid sequence: CASSWGLVSPHFF.

The gene calls are TRBV27 and TRBJ2-7, with D possibly matching TRBD1 (6 bases). Trimming took 2 bases from V and 2 from J, leaving 13 bases between them. This CDR3 contains 15 residues. CDR1 is MNHEY, CDR2 SMNVEV, per germline (reference sequence). In DNA form, the CDR3 reads TGTGCCAGCAGTTTAGCGCAGGGGTCAACCTACGAGCAGTACTTC. Translation gives CASSLAQGSTYEQYF.